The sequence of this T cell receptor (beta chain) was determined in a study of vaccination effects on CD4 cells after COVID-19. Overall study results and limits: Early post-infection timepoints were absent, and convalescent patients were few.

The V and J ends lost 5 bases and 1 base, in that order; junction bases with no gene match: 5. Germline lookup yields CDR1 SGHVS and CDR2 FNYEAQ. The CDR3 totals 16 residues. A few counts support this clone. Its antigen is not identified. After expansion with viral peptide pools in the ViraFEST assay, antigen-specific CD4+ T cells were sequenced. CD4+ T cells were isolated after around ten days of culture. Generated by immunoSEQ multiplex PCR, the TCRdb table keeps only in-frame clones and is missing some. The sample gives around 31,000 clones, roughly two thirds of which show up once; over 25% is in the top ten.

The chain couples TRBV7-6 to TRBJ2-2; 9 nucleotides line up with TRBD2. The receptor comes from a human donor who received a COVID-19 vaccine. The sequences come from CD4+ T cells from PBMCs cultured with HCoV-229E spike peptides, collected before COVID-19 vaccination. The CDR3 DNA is TGTGCCAGCAGCATAAGACTAGCGGAGAACACCGGGGAGCTGTTTTTT. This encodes CASSIRLAENTGELFF. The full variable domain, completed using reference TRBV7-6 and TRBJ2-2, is GAGVSQSPRYKVTKRGQDVALRCDPISGHVSLYWYRQALGQGPEFLTYFNYEAQQDKSGLPNDRFSAERPEGSISTLTIQRTEQRDSAMYRCASSIRLAENTGELFFGEGSRLTVL.